This TCR beta chain appears in the sequencing data of a study of early stage breast cancer tumors. The repertoire was sequenced with immunoSEQ multiplex PCR; TCRdb's copy has only in-frame clones and lacks some. Here the sample spans around 50,000 clones, 83% being singletons. Per germline, CDR1 SGHNT and CDR2 YYREEE (reference sequence). The CDR3 has 16 amino acids. V was pared by 4 bases and J by 5 bases, with 13 bases of the junction left unmatched. This receptor was identified in a person in their fifties with breast cancer. The genes are TRBV5-4 and TRBJ1-2; TRBD1 matches 8 bases. Sequences were obtained from blood. CDR3 region: CASSRRGLHPGYGYTF. The CDR3 region has the DNA TGTGCCAGCAGCCGCAGGGGGCTTCATCCCGGGTATGGCTACACCTTC.